This T cell receptor beta chain was retrieved from a study of cytomegalovirus exposure and HLA in healthy donors. Study-wide context: The approximately 110 validation repertoires and the 666 first-cohort repertoires shared a platform, a later analysis reported.

Trimming left V 7 bases short and J 1 base short, with 10 bases between. This CDR3 has 14 amino acids. The germline V gene encodes CDR1 MDHEN and CDR2 SYDVKM. The table came from immunoSEQ multiplex PCR; TCRdb's copy has only in-frame clones and leaves some out. The table has tens of thousands of clones, over 85% seen once; the top ten hold around 9.2%. The sample was PBMCs. The receptor was isolated from a woman aged 18-35 years in good health and CMV-seropositive. This chain connects TRBV28 to TRBJ2-2; TRBD1 might be the D (5 bases). CDR3 protein: CASNTGGNTGELFF. CDR3 DNA: TGTGCCAGCAATACAGGCGGGAACACCGGGGAGCTGTTTTTT.